Presented here are 28 T cell receptor beta chains from one specimen sequenced in a study of regulatory T cells in long-lasting Graves disease (dated by TCRdb to about 2021). Per the publication, the time point label means: newly diagnosed GD, antithyroid drugs for less than 3 months. For both TCR sequencing and RNA sequencing, RNA was extracted from PBMCs using TRIzol. Library creation used multiplex PCR. For sequencing, an Illumina HiSeq 4000 was employed. To build TCR beta libraries, CDR3 regions were amplified by Arm-PCR using iRepertoire HTBI primers. Using fastp at Q25 and MiXCR, TCRdb reprocessed the public reads and kept productive beta chains. Every entry covers one CDR3 protein and lists the most common genes and DNA from its rows. The sample table shows around 450,000 distinct CDR3 sequences, and about a sixth are seen once. 12% of the sample rests with the top ten. The sample was also reused in another study, on T cells in Graves' hyperthyroidism and ophthalmopathy.

The specimen comprised peripheral blood mononuclear cells (PBMCs), sampled at new diagnosis, from a patient treated with antithyroid drugs. The receptor set was obtained from a man between 35 and 55 years old with Graves disease. Donor details come from another sample of the same person, matched by shared clones.

This clonotype has at least ten counts. The rearrangement joins TRBV5-1 to TRBJ2-7, with TRBD2 as a possible D gene (6 bases). Germline lookup yields CDR1 SGHRS and CDR2 YFSETQ. This CDR3 has 13 amino acids. Deletions cut 0 bases from V and 6 bases from J, with 10 bases between. The CDR3 nucleotides are TGCGCCAGCAGCTTGGAATGGCGGGGCGAGCAGTACTTC. Protein product: CASSLEWRGEQYF.

This clonotype was seen only a few times. A much larger clone is a single base away; this may be a read error. The chain uses TRBV12-3 or TRBV12-4 and TRBJ2-1; unclear D gene. V was clipped by 6 bases and J by 9 bases, with 9 bases between them. This CDR3 is built from 11 residues. The CDR3 DNA sequence: TGTGCCAGCAGCCGGTACGGTGAGCAGTTCTTC. It translates to CASSRYGEQFF.

This clonotype appeared many times. This sequence joins TRBV7-9 and TRBJ2-4; D tentatively fits TRBD1 or TRBD2 (6 bases each). CDR1 SEHNR and CDR2 FQNEAQ come from the germline V gene (reference sequence). The length of the CDR3 is 14 residues. Trimming cost V 4 bases and J 8 bases, with 15 bases left between them. The CDR3 sequence: CASSSTGAEYIQYF. The CDR3 nucleotides read TGTGCCAGCAGCTCAACGGGGGCCGAATACATTCAGTACTTC.

Only a few counts were recorded for this clonotype. V and J are TRBV7-9 and TRBJ2-5; 8 nucleotides line up with TRBD1. V trimming: 6 bases; J trimming: 5 bases; junction bases outside the gene matches: 8. Per germline, CDR1 SEHNR and CDR2 FQNEAQ (reference sequence). This CDR3 spans 14 amino acids. The CDR3 is CASSLTGVHETQYF. As DNA, the CDR3 is TGTGCCAGCAGTCTGACAGGGGTTCACGAGACCCAGTACTTC. Full variable domain (missing parts from reference TRBV7-9 and TRBJ2-5): DTGVSQNPRHKITKRGQNVTFRCDPISEHNRLYWYRQTLGQGPEFLTYFQNEAQLEKSRLLSDRFSAERPKGSFSTLEIQRTEQGDSAMYLCASSLTGVHETQYFGPGTRLLVL.

Turning to this clonotype: An end of the junction differs from the germline gene, which may be a read error. The chain is built from TRBV12-3 or TRBV12-4 and TRBJ2-5; 11 bases fit TRBD2. This CDR3 comprises 15 residues. In DNA, the CDR3 is TGTGCCGGCAGTTTGACTAGCGGGACGGGAGAGACCCAGTACTTC. It translates to CAGSLTSGTGETQYF.

Many counts were recorded for this clonotype. J is TRBJ2-5 and V is TRBV12-3 or TRBV12-4; 9 nucleotides line up with TRBD1. V dropped 3 bases and J dropped 5; count of bases not matched to a gene: 4. CDR3 size: 14 residues. The CDR3 bases are TGTGCCAGCAGTTTTCTCGGACAGGGGGAGACCCAGTACTTC. Protein sequence: CASSFLGQGETQYF.

This clonotype was detected many times. J is TRBJ2-3 and V is TRBV12-3 or TRBV12-4, with TRBD2 matching over 8 bases. CDR3 size: 15 residues. V was clipped by 6 bases and J by 1 base; unmatched bases: 6. In nucleotides, the CDR3 is TGTGCCAGCAGCCTCGGGGGGGGAGGCACAGATACGCAGTATTTT. The encoded protein is CASSLGGGGTDTQYF.

This chain links TRBV7-2 with TRBJ1-5; D call uncertain. This CDR3 contains 15 residues. V lost 5 bases to trimming and J lost 2 bases, with 13 bases between them. Germline V gives CDR1 SGHTA, CDR2 FQGNSA. CDR3 sequence: CASSDDAGRNQPQHF. The CDR3 DNA reads TGTGCCAGCAGCGACGACGCTGGGCGCAATCAGCCCCAGCATTTT.

Remarks on this clonotype: A much larger clone lies one base from this, so it may be a read error. The chain has TRBV27 and TRBJ2-3; D perhaps matches TRBD1 (6 bases). The DNA end lines up better with TRBJ2-1; the J call may be wrong. Germline assignment: CDR1 MNHEY and CDR2 SMNVEV (reference sequence). This CDR3 spans 15 amino acids. The CDR3 DNA follows: TGTGCCAGCAGTTTTCTTGGGGGCAGCTCCTACGAGCAGTTCTTC. Its translation is CASSFLGGSSYEQFF.

The chain links TRBV16 to TRBJ2-3; 10 nucleotides align to TRBD2. Germline CDR1 is KGHSY and CDR2 is FQNENV. The CDR3 spans 16 residues. After removal of 6 bases from V and 6 bases from J, the junction contained 12 bases not matched to a gene. In nucleotides, the CDR3 is TGTGCCAGCAGTCGCTTGACAGGGACTAGCGCCGATACGCAGTATTTT. Its protein is CASSRLTGTSADTQYF.

This clonotype was seen at least ten times. The chain carries TRBV7-3 and TRBJ2-7; TRBD2 aligns across 8 bases. Trimming removed 4 bases from V and 5 bases from J; junction bases left unmatched: 10. Germline loops: CDR1 SGHTA, CDR2 FQGTGA. CDR3 size: 15 residues. CDR3 protein: CASSSRGAGAHEQYF. CDR3 nucleotide sequence: TGTGCCAGCAGCTCCCGGGGAGCGGGAGCCCACGAGCAGTACTTC.

The rearrangement links TRBV20-1 to TRBJ2-1; TRBD2 matches at 8 bases. Germline CDR1 is DFQATT and CDR2 is SNEGSKA (reference sequence). The V segment lost 5 bases and the J segment 7 bases; nucleotides outside the gene matches: 7. The length of the CDR3 is 13 residues. CDR3 residues: CSAQAGVGNEQFF. The DNA of the CDR3 is TGCAGTGCTCAAGCGGGAGTAGGGAATGAGCAGTTCTTC.

This clonotype turned up a few times. This chain uses TRBV2 with TRBJ2-3; 14 bases are a match to TRBD2. Trimming took 6 bases from V and 2 from J; bases not matched to a gene: 4. This CDR3 is built from 16 residues. Germline V gene lookup returns CDR1 SNHLY and CDR2 FYNNEI. DNA for the CDR3: TGTGCCAGCAGGGGGACTAGCGGGAGCACCACAGATACGCAGTATTTT. Translation gives CASRGTSGSTTDTQYF.

Ten or more counts support this clonotype. The chain uses TRBV5-1 and TRBJ2-1, with 7 bases aligning to TRBD1. V lost 4 bases, J lost 3 bases, and 7 bases stayed unmatched. The CDR3 covers 15 residues. Germline CDR1 and CDR2: SGHRS and YFSETQ. Here the CDR3 reads CASSLTGTDYNEQFF. The CDR3 DNA reads as TGCGCCAGCAGCCTTACCGGGACAGACTACAATGAGCAGTTCTTC.

The sample holds many counts of this clonotype. The J gene is TRBJ2-3, the V gene TRBV28; TRBD2 might be the D (6 bases). CDR3 size: 18 residues. The V end was cut by 6 bases, the J end by 1 base, with 23 bases between. Germline loops: CDR1 MDHEN, CDR2 SYDVKM. The CDR3 sequence: CASSRGGRGPVGTDTQYF. The DNA for the CDR3 is TGTGCCAGCAGCCGCGGCGGGCGGGGACCTGTTGGCACAGATACGCAGTATTTT.

This chain links TRBV7-9 with TRBJ1-2; TRBD1 might be the D (6 bases). Per the germline V gene, CDR1 is SEHNR and CDR2 is FQNEAQ (reference sequence). The CDR3 extends over 16 amino acids. Trimming removed 4 bases from V and 4 bases from J, with 19 bases in between. The CDR3 loop reads CASSSSLGGQIYGYTF. The CDR3 DNA sequence: TGTGCCAGCAGCTCCTCCCTAGGGGGGCAGATCTATGGCTACACCTTC.

This clonotype appeared many times. V gene TRBV27 combines with J gene TRBJ2-5; a possible D gene is TRBD1 (6 bases). V was cut by 4 bases and J by 4 bases, with 10 bases left in between. CDR1 and CDR2 from the germline V gene are MNHEY and SMNVEV (reference sequence). The CDR3 has 13 residues. CDR3 bases: TGTGCCAGCAGTTCCGGACAGCCAGAGACCCAGTACTTC. It codes for CASSSGQPETQYF.

Many counts were recorded for this clonotype. This chain links TRBV20-1 with TRBJ2-7; D uncertain. Trimming removed 4 bases at V and 2 bases at J, with 6 bases between. Looked up from germline, CDR1 is DFQATT and CDR2 is SNEGSKA (reference sequence). The CDR3 sequence is 11 residues long. The CDR3 DNA is TGCAGTGCTACCTCTACCTACGAGCAGTACTTC. It encodes CSATSTYEQYF.

This clonotype has a count of ten or more. CDR3: CASSQVLAGADTQYF. The DNA for the CDR3 is TGTGCCAGCAGCCAAGTTCTAGCGGGAGCAGATACGCAGTATTTT. This chain connects TRBV14 to TRBJ2-3, with 10 bases that match TRBD2. The CDR3 runs to 15 residues. CDR1 SGHDN and CDR2 FVKESK come from the germline V gene. With V trimmed by 1 base and J by 4 bases, 2 bases remained unmatched.

This clonotype was observed a handful of times. The V and J genes are TRBV28 and TRBJ2-5, with D unclear. The germline gives CDR1 MDHEN, CDR2 SYDVKM. V was clipped by 2 bases and J by 6 bases, with 7 bases between them. CDR3 length equals 12 residues. The CDR3 reads CASSLMPKTQYF. DNA of the CDR3: TGTGCCAGCAGTTTAATGCCCAAGACCCAGTACTTC. Full variable domain (missing parts from reference TRBV28 and TRBJ2-5): DVKVTQSSRYLVKRTGEKVFLECVQDMDHENMFWYRQDPGLGLRLIYFSYDVKMKEKGDIPEGYSVSREKKERFSLILESASTNQTSMYLCASSLMPKTQYFGPGTRLLVL.

This clonotype was found many times. This chain links TRBV20-1 with TRBJ2-5; no firm D call. Germline values: CDR1 DFQATT, CDR2 SNEGSKA (reference sequence). V lost 0 bases and J lost 4, with 6 bases in between. The CDR3 totals 12 residues. CDR3 coding DNA: TGCAGTGCTAGAGACTGGGCAGAGACCCAGTACTTC. Amino acid sequence: CSARDWAETQYF.

This clonotype occurred many times. The J gene is TRBJ2-7, the V gene TRBV6-1; no firm D call. Germline V gives CDR1 MNHNS, CDR2 SASEGT. V was shortened by 6 bases and J by 4 bases, with 7 bases between the two germline ends. CDR3 length equals 11 residues. CDR3 sequence (DNA): TGTGCCAGCAGGTCGGTTTACGAGCAGTACTTC. Translated, it gives CASRSVYEQYF.

Comment on this clonotype: Germline is not matched at one junction end, which may reflect a read error. The rearrangement uses TRBV12-3 or TRBV12-4 and TRBJ1-4, with D unresolved. This CDR3 has 14 residues. CDR3 loop: CTSRRAPAGEKLFF. The CDR3, as DNA: TGTACCAGCCGGCGGGCTCCCGCCGGTGAAAAACTGTTTTTT.

Turning to this clonotype: A clone one base away is much larger, so this may be a read error. The V call is TRBV28, the J call TRBJ2-1; 9 bases align to TRBD2. Germline CDR1 is MDHEN and CDR2 is SYDVKM. The junction had 12 bases not matched to a gene; V was cut back by 6 bases and J by 9 bases. The CDR3 is made up of 15 amino acids. The CDR3 sequence: CASRVRAGGVAEQFF. The CDR3 region has the DNA TGTGCCAGCAGGGTACGAGCGGGAGGAGTTGCTGAGCAGTTCTTC.

This clonotype has ten or more counts. The genes are TRBV7-2 and TRBJ1-2, with unresolved D. In germline, CDR1 is SGHTA, CDR2 FQGNSA. The CDR3 runs to 11 residues. With 11 bases removed from V and 4 bases from J, the gap between germline ends came to 11 bases. CDR3 loop: CAGRQSYGYTF. The DNA for the CDR3 is TGTGCCGGACGGCAGAGCTATGGCTACACCTTC.

The V gene is TRBV20-1, the J gene TRBJ1-1; D gene uncertain. Germline V gene lookup returns CDR1 DFQATT and CDR2 SNEGSKA (reference sequence). Trimming pared 3 bases from V and 10 bases from J, leaving 9 bases between. The CDR3 length is 10 residues. The CDR3 loop is CSASFGGAFF. The DNA for the CDR3 is TGCAGTGCTAGTTTCGGCGGAGCTTTCTTT.

The table lists this clonotype with many counts. The rearrangement joins TRBV7-9 to TRBJ2-1, with a weak D call TRBD2 (5 bases). The CDR3 is 15 amino acids. V was trimmed by 10 bases and J by 3 bases, leaving 19 bases between them. Germline V CDR1 and CDR2: SEHNR, FQNEAQ (reference sequence). The CDR3 sequence: CATRETQSYYNEQFF. The DNA for the CDR3 is TGTGCCACGAGGGAGACACAAAGCTACTACAATGAGCAGTTCTTC.

This clonotype was seen repeatedly, ten times or more. The J gene is TRBJ2-5, the V gene TRBV2; 13 nucleotides line up with TRBD2. Trimming took 6 bases from V and 4 from J; bases not matched to a gene: 2. Germline V gene data show CDR1 as SNHLY and CDR2 as FYNNEI. There are 14 residues in the CDR3. The CDR3 nucleotides read TGTGCCAGCAGCACTAGCGGGAGGGGAGAGACCCAGTACTTC. It translates to CASSTSGRGETQYF.